This entry describes one T cell receptor beta chain. What it recognizes is unknown. The CDR3 extends over 15 amino acids. V was clipped by 4 bases and J by 2 bases, with 12 bases between them. Germline values: CDR1 SGHRS, CDR2 YFSETQ. This sample was included in a study of CD8+ T cells in alopecia areata. The overall study: Treated patients swallowed 5 to 10 mg of oral tofacitinib twice daily. For 6 to 18 months, tofacitinib was taken, and 6 months off drug followed. Whole-study findings and limits: Normal skin contains resident alphabeta T cells, and these are also sequenced in scalp samples. In lesional scalp, particularly from alopecia totalis/universalis, clonality was higher than in normal scalp.

cDNA serving as the sequencing template came from extracted, reverse transcribed RNA. The protocol was immunoSEQ multiplex PCR, while the TCRdb copy is restricted to in-frame clones and leaves out a portion. The data contain some 110,000 clones, roughly two fifths of them singletons. The specimen sequenced was CD4+ T cells sorted from blood. This sequence joins TRBV5-1 and TRBJ2-2; no reliable D call. The TCR originated in a human donor with alopecia areata. The CDR3 reads CASSLRVGNTGELFF. CDR3 coding DNA: TGCGCCAGCAGCCTACGAGTCGGTAACACCGGGGAGCTGTTTTTT.